This T cell receptor (beta chain) was profiled in a study of CD8+ T cells in alopecia areata. Isolated RNA was reverse transcribed into cDNA used as the sequencing template. TCRdb's copy holds only in-frame clones and misses some; the assay was immunoSEQ multiplex PCR. Among 30,000 to 45,000 clones listed, nearly 55% were seen once. The study's findings and limits: Lesional scalp exceeded normal scalp in clonality, especially in alopecia totalis/universalis.

Researchers sorted CD4+ cells into CD25+CD127- cells for a handful of patients. From alopecia areata patients, lesional scalp punch biopsies and peripheral blood were collected. PBMCs yielded sorted CD4+ and CD8+ T cells. A remark on this clone: What it binds is unknown.

Germline CDR1 is MDHEN and CDR2 is SYDVKM. The CDR3 is made up of 13 amino acids. Between the trimmed V and J ends, which lost 2 bases and 0 bases, there was a span of 4 bases. The rearrangement uses TRBV28 and TRBJ1-2; the D is unclear. Material: CD4+ Tregs sorted from blood. This receptor was obtained from a human donor with alopecia areata. The chain's CDR3 is CASSLKANYGYTF. DNA for the CDR3: TGTGCCAGCAGTTTAAAGGCTAACTATGGCTACACCTTC.